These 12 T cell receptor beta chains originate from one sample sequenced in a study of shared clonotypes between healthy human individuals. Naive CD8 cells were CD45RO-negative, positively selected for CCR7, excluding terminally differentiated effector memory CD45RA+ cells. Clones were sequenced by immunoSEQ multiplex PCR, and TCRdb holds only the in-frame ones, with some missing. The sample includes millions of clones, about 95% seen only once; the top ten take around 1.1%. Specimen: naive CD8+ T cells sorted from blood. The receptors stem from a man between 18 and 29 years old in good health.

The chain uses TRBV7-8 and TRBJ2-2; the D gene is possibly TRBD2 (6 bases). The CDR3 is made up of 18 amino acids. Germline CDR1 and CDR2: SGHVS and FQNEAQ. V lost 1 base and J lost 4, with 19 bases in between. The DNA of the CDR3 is TGTGCCAGCAGCTTAGACTTGTCGGGAGCCCGATCCACCGGGGAGCTGTTTTTT. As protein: CASSLDLSGARSTGELFF.

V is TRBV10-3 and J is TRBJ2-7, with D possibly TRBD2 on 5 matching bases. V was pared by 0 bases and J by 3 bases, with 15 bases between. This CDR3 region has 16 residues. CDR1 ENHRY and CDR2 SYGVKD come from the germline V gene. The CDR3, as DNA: TGTGCCATCAGTGAGTCGGAGGAAATATGGCTCTACGAGCAGTACTTC. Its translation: CAISESEEIWLYEQYF.

The CDR3, as DNA: TGTGCCAGCAGCTTAGCGGACCGGCGGGAGTGGGGAAGCTCCTACAATGAGCAGTTCTTC. It codes for CASSLADRREWGSSYNEQFF. The chain couples TRBV7-6 to TRBJ2-1; 7 bases align to TRBD2. The V and J ends lost 0 bases and 0 bases, in that order; junction bases with no gene match: 14. The CDR3 length is 20 residues. Germline CDR1 reads SGHVS; CDR2 reads FNYEAQ.

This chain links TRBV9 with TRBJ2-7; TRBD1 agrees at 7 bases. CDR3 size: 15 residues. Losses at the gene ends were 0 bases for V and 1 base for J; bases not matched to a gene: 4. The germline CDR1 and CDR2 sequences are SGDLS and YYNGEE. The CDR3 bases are TGTGCCAGCAGCGTAGATTGGGACAGTTCCTACGAGCAGTACTTC. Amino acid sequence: CASSVDWDSSYEQYF.

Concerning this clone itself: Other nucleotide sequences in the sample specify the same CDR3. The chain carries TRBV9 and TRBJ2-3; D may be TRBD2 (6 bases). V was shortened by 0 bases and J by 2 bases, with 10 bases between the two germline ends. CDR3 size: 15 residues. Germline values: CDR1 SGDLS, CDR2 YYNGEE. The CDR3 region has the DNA TGTGCCAGCAGCGTAGCGAGCGGGTCCACAGATACGCAGTATTTT. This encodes CASSVASGSTDTQYF.

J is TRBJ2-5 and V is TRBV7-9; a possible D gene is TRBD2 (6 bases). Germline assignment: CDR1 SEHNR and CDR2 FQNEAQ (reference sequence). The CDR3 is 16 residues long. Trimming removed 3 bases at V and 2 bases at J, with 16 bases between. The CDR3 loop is CASSFDGGTDQETQYF. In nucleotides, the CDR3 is TGTGCCAGCAGCTTTGACGGCGGGACGGATCAAGAGACCCAGTACTTC. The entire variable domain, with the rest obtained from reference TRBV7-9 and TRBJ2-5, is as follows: DTGVSQNPRHKITKRGQNVTFRCDPISEHNRLYWYRQTLGQGPEFLTYFQNEAQLEKSRLLSDRFSAERPKGSFSTLEIQRTEQGDSAMYLCASSFDGGTDQETQYFGPGTRLLVL.

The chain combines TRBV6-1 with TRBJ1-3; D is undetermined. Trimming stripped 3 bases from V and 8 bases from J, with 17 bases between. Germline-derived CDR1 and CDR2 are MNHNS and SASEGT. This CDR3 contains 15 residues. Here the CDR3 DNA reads TGTGCCAGCAGTGATAAGGAGGAAGTGATGCACACCATATATTTT. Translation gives CASSDKEEVMHTIYF.

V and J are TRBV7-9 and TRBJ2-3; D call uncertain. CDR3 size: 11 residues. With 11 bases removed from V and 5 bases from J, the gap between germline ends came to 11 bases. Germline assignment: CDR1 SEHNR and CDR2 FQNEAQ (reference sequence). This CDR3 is CACHTGDTQYF. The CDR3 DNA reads TGTGCCTGCCACACCGGAGATACGCAGTATTTT.

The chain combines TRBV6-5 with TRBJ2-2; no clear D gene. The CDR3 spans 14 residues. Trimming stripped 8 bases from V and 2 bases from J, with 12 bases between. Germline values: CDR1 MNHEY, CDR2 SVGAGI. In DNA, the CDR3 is TGTGCCAGCGGAGACTTAGGAAACACCGGGGAGCTGTTTTTT. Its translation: CASGDLGNTGELFF.

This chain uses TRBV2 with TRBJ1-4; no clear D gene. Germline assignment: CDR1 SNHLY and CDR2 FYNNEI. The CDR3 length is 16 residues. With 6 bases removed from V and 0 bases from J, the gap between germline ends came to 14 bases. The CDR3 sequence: CASSSGDSTTNEKLFF. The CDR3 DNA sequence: TGTGCCAGCAGCTCCGGAGACTCTACAACTAATGAAAAACTGTTTTTT.

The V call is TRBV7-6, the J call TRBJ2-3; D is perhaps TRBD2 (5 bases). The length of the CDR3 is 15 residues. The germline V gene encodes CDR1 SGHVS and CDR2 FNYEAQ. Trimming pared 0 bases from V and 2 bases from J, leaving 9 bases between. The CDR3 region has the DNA TGTGCCAGCAGCTTAGCGGGAGAGTCCACAGATACGCAGTATTTT. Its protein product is CASSLAGESTDTQYF. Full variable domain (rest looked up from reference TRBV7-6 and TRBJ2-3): GAGVSQSPRYKVTKRGQDVALRCDPISGHVSLYWYRQALGQGPEFLTYFNYEAQQDKSGLPNDRFSAERPEGSISTLTIQRTEQRDSAMYRCASSLAGESTDTQYFGPGTRLTVL.

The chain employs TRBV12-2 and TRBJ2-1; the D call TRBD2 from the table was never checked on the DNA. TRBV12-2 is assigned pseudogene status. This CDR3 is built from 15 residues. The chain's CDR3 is CASRLAGTPYNEQFF. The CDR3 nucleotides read TGTGCAAGTCGCTTGGCGGGAACACCTTACAATGAGCAGTTCTTC.